This TCR beta chain originates from a study of blood T cell repertoires in COVID-19. Study background: Samples came from the United States, Italy and Spain, spanning acute and convalescent COVID-19. Nucleic acid was either cDNA or gDNA, and it came from T cells, B-cell-depleted T cells, or PBMCs.

Repertoires were generated with immunoSEQ multiplex PCR, while TCRdb's copy carries only in-frame clones and drops some. The table includes roughly 100,000 clones, roughly 85% detected once. The CDR3 loop spans 14 amino acids. The V gene lost 0 bases and the J gene lost 0 bases, with 6 bases spanning the gap. Germline CDR1 and CDR2: SGHRS and YFSETQ. The sequencing input was peripheral blood. This TCR was sampled from a woman aged 80 or older with acute or convalescent COVID-19. The chain couples TRBV5-1 to TRBJ1-2, with D hard to call. Here the CDR3 reads CASSLAEANYGYTF. CDR3 DNA sequence: TGCGCCAGCAGCTTGGCCGAGGCTAACTATGGCTACACCTTC.